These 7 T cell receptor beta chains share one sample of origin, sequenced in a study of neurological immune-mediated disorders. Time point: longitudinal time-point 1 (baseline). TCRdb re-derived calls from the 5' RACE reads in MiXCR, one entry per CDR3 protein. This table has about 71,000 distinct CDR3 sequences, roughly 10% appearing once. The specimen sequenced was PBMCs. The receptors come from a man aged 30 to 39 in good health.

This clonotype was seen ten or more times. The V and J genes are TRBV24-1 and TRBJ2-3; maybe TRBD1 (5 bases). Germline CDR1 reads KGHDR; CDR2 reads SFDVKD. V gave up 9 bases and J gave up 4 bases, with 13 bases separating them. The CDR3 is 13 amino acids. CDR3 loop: CATGKGWSDTQYF. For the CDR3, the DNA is TGTGCCACCGGGAAGGGGTGGTCAGATACGCAGTATTTT.

CDR3 residues: CASSFGGTETQYF. The CDR3 DNA is TGTGCCAGCAGCTTTGGGGGTACGGAGACCCAGTACTTC. The chain couples TRBV7-2 to TRBJ2-5; D could derive from TRBD1 or TRBD2 (5 bases each). Germline V gene lookup returns CDR1 SGHTA and CDR2 FQGNSA. The CDR3 consists of 13 residues. V gave up 3 bases and J gave up 5 bases, with 10 bases separating them.

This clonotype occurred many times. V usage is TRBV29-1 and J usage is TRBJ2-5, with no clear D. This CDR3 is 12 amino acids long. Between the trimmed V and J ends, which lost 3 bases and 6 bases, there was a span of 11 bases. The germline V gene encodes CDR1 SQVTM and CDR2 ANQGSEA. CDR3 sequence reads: CSVEPESKTQYF. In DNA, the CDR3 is TGCAGCGTTGAGCCCGAATCTAAGACCCAGTACTTC.

DNA for the CDR3: TGTGCCAGCAGCTCCGTGGGGGGGGATACGCAGTATTTT. Translation gives CASSSVGGDTQYF. The V gene is TRBV7-3, the J gene TRBJ2-3, with 7 bases identical to TRBD2. The V gene end was trimmed by 4 bases and the J gene end by 6 bases; junction bases not matched to a gene: 4. The CDR3 is made up of 13 amino acids. Germline V gene lookup returns CDR1 SGHTA and CDR2 FQGTGA.

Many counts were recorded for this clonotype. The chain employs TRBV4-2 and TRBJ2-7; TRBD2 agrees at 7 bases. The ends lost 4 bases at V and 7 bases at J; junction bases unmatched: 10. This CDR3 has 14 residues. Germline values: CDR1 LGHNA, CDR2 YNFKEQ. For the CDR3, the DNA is TGTGCCAGCAGCCTCTTAGCGGGCTTGGGAGAGCAGTACTTC. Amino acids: CASSLLAGLGEQYF.

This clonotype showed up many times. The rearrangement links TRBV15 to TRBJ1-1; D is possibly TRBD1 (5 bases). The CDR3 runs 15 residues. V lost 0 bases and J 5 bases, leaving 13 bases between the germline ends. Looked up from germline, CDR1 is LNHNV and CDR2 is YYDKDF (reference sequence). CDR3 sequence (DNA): TGTGCCACCAGCAGAGAGAGCAGGGTGTTAACTGAAGCTTTCTTT. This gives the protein CATSRESRVLTEAFF. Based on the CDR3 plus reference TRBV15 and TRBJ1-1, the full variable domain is DAMVIQNPRYQVTQFGKPVTLSCSQTLNHNVMYWYQQKSSQAPKLLFHYYDKDFNNEADTPDNFQSRRPNTSFCFLDIRSPGLGDTAMYLCATSRESRVLTEAFFGQGTRLTVV.

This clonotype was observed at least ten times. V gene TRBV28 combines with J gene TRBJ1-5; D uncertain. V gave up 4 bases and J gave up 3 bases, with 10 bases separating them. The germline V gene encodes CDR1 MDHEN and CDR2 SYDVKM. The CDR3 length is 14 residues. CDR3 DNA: TGTGCCAGCAGTTCCCCTGCACACAATCAGCCCCAGCATTTT. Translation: CASSSPAHNQPQHF.